The 21 T cell receptor beta chains in this list originate from one sample, sequenced in a study of CD8+ T cells in alopecia areata. Extracted RNA was reverse transcribed, and the resulting cDNA served as sequencing template. Sequenced by immunoSEQ multiplex PCR; TCRdb stores in-frame clones only, minus some. The sample presents about 270,000 clones, none singletons. Pooled cells of cutaneous lymph node origin were sorted on CD4, CD8alpha, NKG2D, NKG2ACE and other markers. The sample taken for sequencing was CD4+ T cells sorted from a lymph node. The source of these receptors is a C3H/HeJ mouse with alopecia areata. The MHC haplotype of this mouse line is H2-k.

About this clone: Mouse gene names and germline throughout. The read halts 3 residues ahead of the CDR3 end, with the missing end drawn from the germline J gene. V usage is TRBV19 and J usage is TRBJ1-6; a possible D gene is TRBD1 (6 bases). TRBJ1-6 is reported as an ORF; its role is uncertain. Germline loops: CDR1 FNHDT, CDR2 SITEND (reference sequence). Trimming took 6 bases from V and 8 from J, leaving 15 bases between them. This CDR3 has 14 amino acids. The CDR3 DNA, read in part, is TGTGCCAGCACCTTCAGGGGAGGTTATTCGCCC. Protein sequence: CASTFRGGYSP. The whole CDR3 is CASTFRGGYSPLYF.

In this sample, this clone turned up a few times. The genes are named according to mouse. The read terminates 4 residues before the CDR3 end, so the remaining end is supplied by the germline J gene. This sequence joins TRBV1 and TRBJ2-5; unclear D gene. Between the trimmed V and J ends, which lost 2 bases and 0 bases, there was a span of 6 bases. CDR1 is NSQYPW and CDR2 is LRSPGD in the germline V gene (reference sequence). The CDR3 runs to 14 residues. The chain's CDR3 is CTCSAQQNQDTQYF. CDR3 bases read: TGCACCTGCAGTGCACAACAAAACCAAGAC.

This clone has a handful of counts. Gene names denote mouse genes. Sequencing ends 4 residues short of the CDR3 end; the germline J gene provides the rest. The chain joins TRBV13-1 to TRBJ2-3, with D perhaps matching TRBD2 (7 bases). The length of the CDR3 is 16 residues. V was pared by 0 bases and J by 0 bases, with 11 bases between. Looked up from germline, CDR1 is NSHNY and CDR2 is SYGAGN. The sequenced CDR3 bases are TGTGCCAGCAGTGATGGGGGGGCCTCTAGTGCAGAA. This encodes CASSDGGASSAE. The CDR3 in full is CASSDGGASSAETLYF.

This clone has just a few counts. Gene and germline names: mouse. The read finishes 4 residues shy of the CDR3 end, and the germline J gene is used to complete it. Other DNA sequences in the same sample also yield this CDR3. This chain connects TRBV13-1 to TRBJ2-1; D possibly corresponds to TRBD1 (6 bases). V lost 5 bases and J 1 base, leaving 10 bases between the germline ends. The V gene's germline CDR1 is NSHNY and CDR2 SYGAGN. CDR3 length: 14 amino acids. The part of the CDR3 DNA that was read is TGTGCCAGCAGCCCCCAGGGGAACTATGCT. Amino acid sequence: CASSPQGNYA. The whole CDR3 sequence is CASSPQGNYAEQFF.

This clone was seen a few times. The gene symbols are mouse symbols. The CDR3 end falls 4 residues outside the read, so it is completed with the germline J gene. The chain recombines TRBV14 with TRBJ1-1; perhaps TRBD1 as D (5 bases). The V gene's germline CDR1 is SGHDT and CDR2 FRDEAV. V lost 5 bases and J lost 1, with 9 bases in between. The CDR3 has 13 residues. CDR3 DNA (partial): TGTGCCAGCAGATCCACAGGGAACACA. Translating gives CASRSTGNT. The whole CDR3 reads CASRSTGNTEVFF.

In its sample, this clone was seen a few times. Gene names follow the mouse nomenclature. Read data end 4 residues before the CDR3 end; the end is taken from the germline J gene. The chain carries TRBV14 and TRBJ2-5; 7 nucleotides agree with TRBD2. Trimming cost V 1 base and J 0 bases; bases outside gene matches: 2. The germline V gene has CDR1 SGHDT and CDR2 FRDEAV. The CDR3 sequence is 15 residues long. Partial CDR3 DNA: TGTGCCAGCAGTTTCCGGGGGGGTAACCAAGAC. Protein sequence: CASSFRGGNQD. In full, the CDR3 reads CASSFRGGNQDTQYF.

Concerning this clone: Gene and germline names: mouse. CDR3 residues: CTCSADPGGALAEQFF. Incomplete CDR3 DNA: TGCACCTGCAGTGCAGATCCTGGGGGGGCGCTTGCT. This rearrangement joins TRBV1 to TRBJ2-1; 10 bases are a match to TRBD2. The sequence runs out 4 residues before the end of the CDR3; the remainder is reconstructed from the germline J gene. V shed 0 bases, J shed 6 bases, and the junction held 5 bases outside the gene matches. The CDR3 is made up of 16 amino acids. Per the germline V gene, CDR1 is NSQYPW and CDR2 is LRSPGD (reference sequence).

In this sample, this clone turned up a few times. The gene symbols are mouse symbols. The read comes to an end 4 residues before the CDR3 does, leaving the germline J gene to fill in the end. The rearrangement uses TRBV16 and TRBJ2-4; 13 positions agree with TRBD2. V lost 0 bases and J lost 3; bases outside the gene matches: 3. This CDR3 is built from 17 residues. Germline CDR1 reads SGHSA; CDR2 reads FRNQAP. Partial CDR3 DNA: TGTGCAAGCAGCTTAGATAGGGACTGGGGGGGGCAAAAC. This sequence encodes CASSLDRDWGGQN. The whole CDR3 protein is CASSLDRDWGGQNTLYF.

This clone was counted a few times. Here the gene names and germline are mouse. The read terminates 4 residues before the CDR3 end, so the remaining end is supplied by the germline J gene. This rearrangement joins TRBV5 to TRBJ2-5; D possibly corresponds to TRBD1 (5 bases). V dropped 0 bases and J dropped 1 base, with 8 bases sitting between them. The CDR3 sequence is 15 residues long. CDR1 LGHNA and CDR2 YNLKQL come from the germline V gene (reference sequence). The CDR3 loop is CASSQEGRDQDTQYF. The sequenced part of the CDR3 DNA is TGTGCCAGCAGCCAAGAGGGCAGGGACCAAGAC.

In the case of this clone: A much larger clone differs by one base, so this may be a read error. Mouse gene names and germline throughout. Read coverage stops 4 residues before the CDR3 terminus; the germline J gene supplies the remainder. Other DNA sequences within the sample encode an identical CDR3. The V and J genes are TRBV1 and TRBJ1-2; D is possibly TRBD1 (5 bases). This CDR3 contains 13 residues. The germline gives CDR1 NSQYPW, CDR2 LRSPGD (reference sequence). The sequenced CDR3 bases are TGCACCTGCAGTGCAGATCAGGGCCCC. Its translation is CTCSADQGP. The complete CDR3 reads CTCSADQGPDYTF. Looking up the rest from reference TRBV1 and TRBJ1-2 gives the full variable domain: VTLLEQNPRWRLVPRGQAVNLRCILKNSQYPWMSWYQQDLQKQLQWLFTLRSPGDKEVKSLPGADYLATRVTDTELRLQVANMSQGRTLYCTCSADQGPDYTFGSGTRLLVI.

This clone was seen a handful of times. Mouse germline and gene names are used. From the germline J gene comes the end of the CDR3, since the read stops 4 residues before it. Other DNA variants within this sample encode the same CDR3. The chain employs TRBV5 and TRBJ2-7; 7 positions agree with TRBD1. Per the germline V gene, CDR1 is LGHNA and CDR2 is YNLKQL (reference sequence). V was pared by 0 bases and J by 1 base, with 0 bases of the junction left unmatched. The CDR3 contains 14 residues. This CDR3 reads CASSQDRGSYEQYF. The CDR3 DNA, read in part, is TGTGCCAGCAGCCAAGACAGGGGGTCCTAT.

This clone was seen only a few times. Genes and germline are mouse. The read ends 4 residues shy of where the CDR3 ends; the end is completed using the germline J gene. The chain is built from TRBV19 and TRBJ2-7; 9 bases are a match to TRBD1. Per the germline V gene, CDR1 is FNHDT and CDR2 is SITEND (reference sequence). The CDR3 consists of 14 residues. Incomplete CDR3 DNA: TGTGCCAGCAGTATAAGAGACAGGGGGGAT. The encoded protein is CASSIRDRGD. The full-length CDR3 reads as CASSIRDRGDEQYF.

With regard to this clone: The listed genes are named as in mouse. The read finishes 4 residues shy of the CDR3 end, and the germline J gene is used to complete it. The J gene is TRBJ2-2, the V gene TRBV13-1; 11 positions match TRBD2. The germline CDR1 and CDR2 sequences are NSHNY and SYGAGN. After removal of 6 bases from V and 4 bases from J, the junction contained 5 bases not matched to a gene. CDR3 length: 15 amino acids. The DNA read from the CDR3 is TGTGCCAGCAAACAGGACTGGGGGGCCACCGGG. Amino acid sequence: CASKQDWGATG. The whole CDR3 reads CASKQDWGATGQLYF.

Worth noting for this clone: Here the gene names and germline are mouse. Read sequence stops 4 residues before the CDR3 end, and the germline J gene provides the missing end. The chain uses TRBV13-1 and TRBJ2-3; TRBD2 matches at 12 bases. The germline CDR1 and CDR2 sequences are NSHNY and SYGAGN. Trimming at V came to 5 bases and at J to 2 bases, leaving 6 bases not matched to a gene. CDR3 length equals 16 residues. CDR3 DNA (partial): TGTGCCAGCAGGAGACTGGGGGGGCGGGATGCAGAA. Protein: CASRRLGGRDAE. The whole CDR3 reads CASRRLGGRDAETLYF.

This clone was counted at least ten times. Genes and germline are mouse. The read terminates 4 residues ahead of where the CDR3 ends, so the germline J gene completes it. Other DNA sequences in this sample translate to the same CDR3. J is TRBJ2-2 and V is TRBV13-1, with a tentative D call TRBD2 (6 bases). V gave up 0 bases and J gave up 1 base, with 7 bases separating them. CDR1 and CDR2 from the germline V gene are NSHNY and SYGAGN. The CDR3 contains 15 residues. This CDR3 reads CASSDALGNTGQLYF. The part of the CDR3 DNA that was read is TGTGCCAGCAGTGATGCACTGGGAAACACCGGG.

Comments on this clone: A much larger clone sits a single nucleotide away, making a read error possible. The genes and germline here are from mouse. Sequencing ends 4 residues short of the CDR3 end; the germline J gene provides the rest. The same CDR3 can be traced to other DNA sequences in this sample. The rearrangement joins TRBV19 to TRBJ2-2, with 7 nucleotides matching TRBD1. The CDR3 sequence is 14 residues long. From germline, CDR1 is FNHDT and CDR2 SITEND (reference sequence). Unmatched junction bases numbered 2, after V lost 4 bases and J lost 2 bases. CDR3 DNA, as far as it was read: TGTGCCAGCAGTCGGGACAGTAACACCGGG. Translation gives CASSRDSNTG. The whole CDR3 is CASSRDSNTGQLYF.

There are a few counts of this clone. Gene names follow the mouse nomenclature. The read halts 4 residues ahead of the CDR3 end, with the missing end drawn from the germline J gene. The chain has TRBV29 and TRBJ2-5; tentatively, D is TRBD1 (6 bases). V was trimmed by 0 bases and J by 3 bases, leaving 7 bases between them. In germline, CDR1 is MSHET, CDR2 SYDVDS. This CDR3 has 14 amino acids. CDR3 bases read: TGTGCTAGCAGTTTATCGGGACATCAAGAC. Encoded protein: CASSLSGHQD. The CDR3 in full is CASSLSGHQDTQYF.

This clone was seen a few times. Any gene name here is a mouse gene name. The DNA ends 4 residues before the CDR3 does, and the rest of the CDR3 is filled in from the germline J gene. The identical CDR3 is also encoded by other nucleotide sequences in the sample. The chain recombines TRBV5 with TRBJ2-5; possible D gene TRBD1, 6 bases. Germline lookup yields CDR1 LGHNA and CDR2 YNLKQL (reference sequence). The CDR3 is 13 residues long. This CDR3 is CASSQQGWDTQYF. The sequenced CDR3 bases are TGTGCCAGCAGCCAGCAGGGGTGGGAC.

This clone is judged medium-sized. The listed genes are named as in mouse. Coverage ceases 4 residues before the CDR3 finishes, and the germline J gene fills in the end. The V and J genes are TRBV19 and TRBJ2-3; a weak D match, TRBD2 (7 bases). Germline V gives CDR1 FNHDT, CDR2 SITEND (reference sequence). The CDR3 is 15 amino acids. V shed 2 bases and J shed 1 base, with 11 bases lying between them. The CDR3 region is CASSIGGQGAETLYF. The covered CDR3 bases are TGTGCCAGCAGTATTGGGGGGCAGGGTGCAGAA. Filled out from reference TRBV19 and TRBJ2-3, the complete variable domain reads GGIITQTPKFLIGQEGQKLTLKCQQNFNHDTMYWYRQDSGKGLRLIYYSITENDLQKGDLSEGYDASREKKSSFSLTVTSAQKNEMAVFLCASSIGGQGAETLYFGSGTRLTVL.

Remarks on this clone: The gene names given are mouse names. Coverage ceases 4 residues before the CDR3 finishes, and the germline J gene fills in the end. V is TRBV13-1 and J is TRBJ2-1; 11 bases line up with TRBD2. V trimming: 7 bases; J trimming: 3 bases; junction bases outside the gene matches: 3. This CDR3 contains 14 residues. Germline loops: CDR1 NSHNY, CDR2 SYGAGN. Incomplete CDR3 DNA: TGTGCCAGCCCTACTGGGGGGGCCTATGCT. Residues: CASPTGGAYA. The CDR3, in full, reads CASPTGGAYAEQFF.

This clone appeared a few times. Mouse gene names apply. CDR3 DNA (partial): TGTGCCAGCAGTTTCGCGGGACAAAACTATGCT. The encoded protein is CASSFAGQNYA. The full CDR3 is CASSFAGQNYAEQFF. The chain recombines TRBV14 with TRBJ2-1; a weak D match, TRBD1 (6 bases). The read terminates 4 residues before the CDR3 end, so the remaining end is supplied by the germline J gene. The germline gives CDR1 SGHDT, CDR2 FRDEAV. The CDR3 covers 15 residues. Trimming removed 1 base at V and 1 base at J, with 9 bases between.